This paragraph covers one T cell receptor beta chain sequence. No antigen is known for it. PCR amplification relied on 60 Vbeta primers (plus 13 Jbeta primers). Measured with immunoSEQ multiplex PCR; TCRdb has only the in-frame clones, and not every one. The repertoire holds 150,000 to 200,000 clones, with 79% as singletons. The data belong to a study of cytomegalovirus exposure and HLA in healthy donors. Study-wide results and caveats: Later genetic work tied a missense DCLRE1C variant to beta-chain V and J trimming. On later analysis, the bulk of CMV-associated TCR beta chains appeared to be HLA-restricted.

CDR1 is MNHEY and CDR2 is SVGAGI in the germline V gene. The germline V and J ends were trimmed by 4 bases and 5 bases, with 15 bases remaining between them. CDR3 length: 15 residues. The specimen sequenced was PBMCs. The TCR was taken from a woman between 50 and 59 years old in good health and CMV-seronegative. This rearrangement joins TRBV6-5 to TRBJ2-1; TRBD1 is a possible D gene (7 bases). The CDR3 nucleotides read TGTGCCAGCAGTTTGCGGGACAGATCCAACAATGAGCAGTTCTTC. Residues: CASSLRDRSNNEQFF.